This T cell receptor (beta chain) appears in the sequencing data of a study of blood T cell repertoires in COVID-19 (dated by TCRdb to about 2020). Turning to the overall study: Collaborator samples came from the United States, Italy and Spain and covered acute and convalescent phases of COVID-19. The prospective study material was composed of cDNA or gDNA derived from T cells, B-cell-depleted T cells, or PBMCs. Subjects who had been exposed to COVID-19, were actively infected with it, or had recovered from it provided the deeply sampled blood TCRbeta repertoires that made up the dataset. A de-identified subject ID, COVID-19 status, age in years and sex were almost always included in the sample metadata. The repertoires were released in a freely available public database intended as a resource for research on the immune response to SARS-CoV-2. Where available, HLA class I and class II types were taken from metadata supplied by the sample provider and were not determined by assay-based typing. The samples were drawn from the first 160 participants of the ongoing ImmuneRACE study and from 1,200 or so subjects provided by 6 global collaborators.

Overall study outcomes, separate from this receptor: Clinical and demographic metadata were provided uncurated, with the amount varying by source and participant.

In the case of this clone: Its antigen remains unidentified. Per-nucleotide qualities are absent, and no much larger clonotype sits a single base away.

At one collaborating source in Seattle, patients were enrolled during active infection and were followed longitudinally through the course of disease. Whole blood was collected in K2EDTA tubes by collaborating institutions according to the institutions' own protocols. For TCRbeta analysis, collaborator samples were shipped as frozen whole blood, as isolated PBMCs, or as DNA extracted from either sample type. TCRbeta CDR3 regions were amplified from genomic DNA using the immunoSEQ Assay, a bias-controlled multiplex PCR. In the source study's methods: The number of nucleated cells in each sample was estimated by amplification of reference gene primers within the assay. To quantify the absolute abundance of each unique TCRbeta CDR3 rearrangement, sequence reads were collapsed and filtered. Productive Simpson clonality was computed per sample as the square root of Simpson's diversity index over productive rearrangements. TCRdb limited this immuneACCESS table to in-frame rearrangements with V and J called. A share of clones is missing; checked studies link under half to unresolved V genes, and the rest is unexplained. For V, J and clone size, that table is used; D and trimming come from the DNA. For this sample the table gives approximately 460,000 clones, of which roughly nine tenths were detected only once. Jointly, the top ten make up approximately 0.9% of the sample.

From the germline V gene, CDR1 is SGHNT and CDR2 is YENEEA. The CDR3 starts with the cysteine, ends with the phenylalanine, and has 15 residues. This entry keeps only the CDR3 DNA: 45 bases, framed from base 1. Trimmed from V: 5 bases; trimmed from J: 1 base; junction bases lacking a gene match: 7. This receptor was identified in a man between 18 and 35 years old with COVID-19, enrolled during active disease. The chain links TRBV11-3 with TRBJ1-1, with 7 middle bases fitting TRBD1. The sample consisted of peripheral blood. The CDR3 reads as follows: CASSVPGTANTEAFF. The nucleotides are TGTGCCAGCAGCGTACCCGGGACAGCGAACACTGAAGCTTTCTTT.